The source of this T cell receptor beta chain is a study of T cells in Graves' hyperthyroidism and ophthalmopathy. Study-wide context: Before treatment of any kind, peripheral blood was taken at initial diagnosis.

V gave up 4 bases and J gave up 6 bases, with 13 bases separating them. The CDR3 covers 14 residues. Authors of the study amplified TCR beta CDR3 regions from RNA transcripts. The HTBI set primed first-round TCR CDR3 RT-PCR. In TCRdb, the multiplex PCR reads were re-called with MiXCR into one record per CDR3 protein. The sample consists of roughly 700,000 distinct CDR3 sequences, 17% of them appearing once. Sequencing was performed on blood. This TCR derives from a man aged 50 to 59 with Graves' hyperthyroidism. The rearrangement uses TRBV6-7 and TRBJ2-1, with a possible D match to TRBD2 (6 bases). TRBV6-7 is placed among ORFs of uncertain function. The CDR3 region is CASSSPSAPNEQFF. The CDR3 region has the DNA TGTGCCAGCAGTTCTCCTAGCGCTCCCAATGAGCAGTTCTTC.